Detailed here is one TCR beta chain. This entry belongs to a study of OX40 agonist ivuxolimab in advanced cancers. Germline V gives CDR1 MNHEY, CDR2 SMNVEV (reference sequence). V shed 3 bases and J shed 0 bases, with 10 bases lying between them. The CDR3 has 15 residues. Assay: immunoSEQ multiplex PCR; the TCRdb copy retains only in-frame clones and omits some. This sample has approximately 28,000 clones, with approximately 91% found just once. The input for sequencing was CD4+ or CD8+ T cells sorted from blood, taken in a trial of the OX40 agonist ivuxolimab. This receptor was identified in an adult with an advanced solid tumor such as melanoma, head and neck, liver or kidney cancer. J is TRBJ2-3 and V is TRBV27, with D possibly called TRBD1 or TRBD2 (5 bases each). The CDR3 DNA follows: TGTGCCAGCAGTTTCGGGACCGCGAGCACAGATACGCAGTATTTT. Protein sequence: CASSFGTASTDTQYF.